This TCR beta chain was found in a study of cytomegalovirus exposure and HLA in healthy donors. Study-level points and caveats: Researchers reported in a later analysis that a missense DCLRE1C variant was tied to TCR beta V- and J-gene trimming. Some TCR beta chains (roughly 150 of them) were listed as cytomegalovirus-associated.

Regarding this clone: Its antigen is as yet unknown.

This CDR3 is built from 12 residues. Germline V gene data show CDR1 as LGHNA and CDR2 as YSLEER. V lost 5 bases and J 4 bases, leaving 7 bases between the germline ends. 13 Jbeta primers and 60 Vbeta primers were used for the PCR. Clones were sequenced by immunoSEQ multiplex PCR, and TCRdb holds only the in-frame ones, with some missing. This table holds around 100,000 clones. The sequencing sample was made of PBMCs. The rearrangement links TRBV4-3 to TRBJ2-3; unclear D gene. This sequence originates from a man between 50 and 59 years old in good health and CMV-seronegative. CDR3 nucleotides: TGCGCCAGCAGCTATGGGCCAGATACGCAGTATTTT. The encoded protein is CASSYGPDTQYF.